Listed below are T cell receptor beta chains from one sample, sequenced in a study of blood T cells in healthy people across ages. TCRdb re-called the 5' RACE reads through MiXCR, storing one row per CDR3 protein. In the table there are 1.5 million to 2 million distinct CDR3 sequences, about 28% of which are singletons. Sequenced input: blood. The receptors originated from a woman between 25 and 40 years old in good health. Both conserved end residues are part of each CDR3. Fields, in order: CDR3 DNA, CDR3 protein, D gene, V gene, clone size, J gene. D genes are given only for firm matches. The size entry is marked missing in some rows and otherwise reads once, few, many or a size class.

CDR3 DNA: TGTGCCATCAGTGTCAGAGATGCCTACGAGCAGTACTTC; CDR3 protein: CAISVRDAYEQYF; D gene: .; V gene: TRBV10-3; clone size: many; J gene: TRBJ2-7
CDR3 DNA: TGCGCCAGCAGCTACTCCCCCAGGTCATCTGGGGCCAACGTCCTGACTTTC; CDR3 protein: CASSYSPRSSGANVLTF; D gene: .; V gene: TRBV5-1; clone size: few; J gene: TRBJ2-6
CDR3 DNA: TGTGCCAGCAGCTCAGTGAGCACAGATACGCAGTATTTT; CDR3 protein: CASSSVSTDTQYF; D gene: .; V gene: TRBV5-1; clone size: many; J gene: TRBJ2-3
CDR3 DNA: TGTGCCAGCAGTCTGGTCATCGGAGGGGAAAAACTGTTTTTT; CDR3 protein: CASSLVIGGEKLFF; D gene: .; V gene: TRBV5-5; clone size: few; J gene: TRBJ1-4
CDR3 DNA: TGCGCCAGCAGCTTCGACCCAGGGACAGGGGCCAACGTCCTGACTTTC; CDR3 protein: CASSFDPGTGANVLTF; D gene: .; V gene: TRBV5-1; clone size: many; J gene: TRBJ2-6
CDR3 DNA: TGTGCCAGCAGCCTATCTTACAGGGGGCGCGGGACAGATACGCAGTATTTT; CDR3 protein: CASSLSYRGRGTDTQYF; D gene: TRBD1; V gene: TRBV27; clone size: .; J gene: TRBJ2-3
CDR3 DNA: TGTGCCAGCAGCTTAGGAGCGATCTCCTACAATGAGCAGTACTTC; CDR3 protein: CASSLGAISYNEQYF; D gene: .; V gene: TRBV7-9; clone size: once; J gene: TRBJ2-7
CDR3 DNA: TGTGCCAGCAGTTTATGGGGAAAAGGAGACTACACCTTC; CDR3 protein: CASSLWGKGDYTF; D gene: .; V gene: TRBV28; clone size: .; J gene: TRBJ1-2
CDR3 DNA: TGTGCCAGCACTACCGGCTTCCTCTATGGCTACACCTTC; CDR3 protein: CASTTGFLYGYTF; D gene: .; V gene: TRBV6-2/TRBV6-3; clone size: few; J gene: TRBJ1-2
CDR3 DNA: TGTGCCAGCCTGCGGCGTCGATCTAACTATGGCTACACCTTC; CDR3 protein: CASLRRRSNYGYTF; D gene: .; V gene: TRBV28; clone size: few; J gene: TRBJ1-2
CDR3 DNA: TGTGCCAGCAGTTCTTTCGGGGCCCCAGCTAACTATGGCTACACCTTC; CDR3 protein: CASSSFGAPANYGYTF; D gene: .; V gene: TRBV12-3/TRBV12-4; clone size: .; J gene: TRBJ1-2
CDR3 DNA: TGTGCCAGCAGTGATGGACGGAGGAGCACTGAAGCTTTCTTT; CDR3 protein: CASSDGRRSTEAFF; D gene: .; V gene: TRBV6-1; clone size: .; J gene: TRBJ1-1
CDR3 DNA: TGTGCCAGCAGCTCGAAAAGGGTCTCTGGCGCCAACGTCCTGACTTTC; CDR3 protein: CASSSKRVSGANVLTF; D gene: .; V gene: TRBV7-2; clone size: many; J gene: TRBJ2-6
CDR3 DNA: TGCGCCAGCAGCGGCACGGACAGGGCGGCAGAGACCCAGTACTTC; CDR3 protein: CASSGTDRAAETQYF; D gene: TRBD1; V gene: TRBV5-1; clone size: .; J gene: TRBJ2-5
CDR3 DNA: TGTGCCAGCAGCTTAAATCGGGACGGCTACACCTTC; CDR3 protein: CASSLNRDGYTF; D gene: .; V gene: TRBV5-1; clone size: many; J gene: TRBJ1-2
CDR3 DNA: TGTGCCAGTTACGGGGGGGTTTACAATGAGCAGTTCTTC; CDR3 protein: CASYGGVYNEQFF; D gene: TRBD2; V gene: TRBV2; clone size: .; J gene: TRBJ2-1
CDR3 DNA: TGCGCCAGCAGCCCAAGGTTGGCTAATGAAAAACTGTTTTTT; CDR3 protein: CASSPRLANEKLFF; D gene: .; V gene: TRBV4-1; clone size: .; J gene: TRBJ1-4
CDR3 DNA: TGTGCCAGCCGTACGGGGGGGCTGGCAGAGACCCAGTACTTC; CDR3 protein: CASRTGGLAETQYF; D gene: TRBD2; V gene: TRBV6-6; clone size: .; J gene: TRBJ2-5
CDR3 DNA: TGTGCCAGCAGCCGTCAACTAGCGGGAGTGGGGAATGAGCAGTTCTTC; CDR3 protein: CASSRQLAGVGNEQFF; D gene: TRBD2; V gene: TRBV5-4; clone size: few; J gene: TRBJ2-1
CDR3 DNA: TGTGCCAGCAGCACACGACAGGGAATGCCCGACACAGATACGCAGTATTTT; CDR3 protein: CASSTRQGMPDTDTQYF; D gene: TRBD1; V gene: TRBV7-6; clone size: few; J gene: TRBJ2-3
CDR3 DNA: TGTGCCAGCAGCTACGACAGGCTAGCGGGATACAATGAGCGGTTCTTC; CDR3 protein: CASSYDRLAGYNERFF; D gene: TRBD2; V gene: TRBV5-5; clone size: .; J gene: TRBJ2-1
CDR3 DNA: TGCGCCAGCAGCTTTTTAGCAGGTGACTATGGCTACACCTTC; CDR3 protein: CASSFLAGDYGYTF; D gene: .; V gene: TRBV5-1; clone size: many; J gene: TRBJ1-2
CDR3 DNA: TGCGCCAGCAGCTTTGGTGGGACTAGCGATTACGAGCAGTACTTC; CDR3 protein: CASSFGGTSDYEQYF; D gene: TRBD2; V gene: TRBV5-1; clone size: few; J gene: TRBJ2-7
CDR3 DNA: TGTGCCAGCAGTTTGGCAGGTGGCCGGGGGGCCCAGCATTTT; CDR3 protein: CASSLAGGRGAQHF; D gene: .; V gene: TRBV5-5; clone size: .; J gene: TRBJ1-5
CDR3 DNA: TGTGCCAGCAGTGAAGTGCGAGGGGTTGGCCGAGAGACCCAGTACTTC; CDR3 protein: CASSEVRGVGRETQYF; D gene: .; V gene: TRBV2; clone size: .; J gene: TRBJ2-5
CDR3 DNA: TGTGCCAGCAGCCACCTTCGTCAGGACACTGAAGCTTTCTTT; CDR3 protein: CASSHLRQDTEAFF; D gene: .; V gene: TRBV3-1; clone size: .; J gene: TRBJ1-1
CDR3 DNA: TGCAGCGCCTTGGGACAGGTCACAGATACGCAGTATTTT; CDR3 protein: CSALGQVTDTQYF; D gene: TRBD1; V gene: TRBV29-1; clone size: few; J gene: TRBJ2-3
CDR3 DNA: TGTGCCAGCAGCTCATTCACAGGGGAAGCTTTCTTT; CDR3 protein: CASSSFTGEAFF; D gene: .; V gene: TRBV7-6; clone size: .; J gene: TRBJ1-1
CDR3 DNA: TGTGCCAGCAGCCCTGGCGGGGGGCTCCGGTACAATGAGCAGTTCTTC; CDR3 protein: CASSPGGGLRYNEQFF; D gene: TRBD2; V gene: TRBV3-1; clone size: .; J gene: TRBJ2-1
CDR3 DNA: TGTGCCTGGAACCGGGACAAAAACATTCAGTACTTC; CDR3 protein: CAWNRDKNIQYF; D gene: .; V gene: TRBV30; clone size: .; J gene: TRBJ2-4
CDR3 DNA: TGCAGCGTTGAAGATACGGCTAGCTTCGGTGAGCAGTTCTTC; CDR3 protein: CSVEDTASFGEQFF; D gene: .; V gene: TRBV29-1; clone size: many; J gene: TRBJ2-1
CDR3 DNA: TGTGCCAGCAGCCAGGGACTTCTAGGGACTGAAGCTTTCTTT; CDR3 protein: CASSQGLLGTEAFF; D gene: .; V gene: TRBV14; clone size: .; J gene: TRBJ1-1
CDR3 DNA: TGTGCCAGCAGCCCCCCTAGCGGGAGGAATGAGCAGTTCTTC; CDR3 protein: CASSPPSGRNEQFF; D gene: TRBD2; V gene: TRBV2; clone size: many; J gene: TRBJ2-1
CDR3 DNA: TGTGCCAGCAGTCTAACCTCGACAATCACCTACGAGCAGTACTTC; CDR3 protein: CASSLTSTITYEQYF; D gene: .; V gene: TRBV27; clone size: few; J gene: TRBJ2-7
CDR3 DNA: TGTGCCAGCATGGGAGGACAGGGCGTCTCTGGGGCCAACGTCCTGACTTTC; CDR3 protein: CASMGGQGVSGANVLTF; D gene: TRBD1; V gene: TRBV27; clone size: few; J gene: TRBJ2-6
CDR3 DNA: TGCAGTGCCCCTCGCGGGGGTCCTCGGGAGACCCAGTACTTC; CDR3 protein: CSAPRGGPRETQYF; D gene: TRBD2; V gene: TRBV20-1; clone size: .; J gene: TRBJ2-5
CDR3 DNA: TGCAGTGCTAGTGCCGGGACCAGCGGCACAGATACGCAGTATTTT; CDR3 protein: CSASAGTSGTDTQYF; D gene: .; V gene: TRBV20-1; clone size: .; J gene: TRBJ2-3
CDR3 DNA: TGTGCCAGCAGTTTTCAAGTCACAGATACGCAGTATTTT; CDR3 protein: CASSFQVTDTQYF; D gene: .; V gene: TRBV6-5; clone size: many; J gene: TRBJ2-3
CDR3 DNA: TGTGCCAGCAGTCAAATGTGGTGGGCGGGAGGGTGGTATGAGCAGTTCTTC; CDR3 protein: CASSQMWWAGGWYEQFF; D gene: TRBD2; V gene: TRBV6-1; clone size: .; J gene: TRBJ2-1
CDR3 DNA: TGTGCCAGCAGCGCCCTAAGCTTCCCGGGACAGTCGAGTAGGGGCACCTTC; CDR3 protein: CASSALSFPGQSSRGTF; D gene: TRBD1; V gene: TRBV9; clone size: few; J gene: TRBJ1-2
CDR3 DNA: TGCAGCGCGCCCCCTGAAGCTTTCTTT; CDR3 protein: CSAPPEAFF; D gene: .; V gene: TRBV29-1; clone size: .; J gene: TRBJ1-1
CDR3 DNA: TGTGCCAGCAGCCAAGATTCCAGCGTCGATGAGCAGTTCTTC; CDR3 protein: CASSQDSSVDEQFF; D gene: .; V gene: TRBV4-2; clone size: few; J gene: TRBJ2-1
CDR3 DNA: TGCGCCAGCAGCCACGGGGCTAGCACAGATACGCAGTATTTT; CDR3 protein: CASSHGASTDTQYF; D gene: .; V gene: TRBV5-1; clone size: .; J gene: TRBJ2-3
CDR3 DNA: TGCAGCGTTGAACGGGGTTCTAACTATGGCTACACCTTC; CDR3 protein: CSVERGSNYGYTF; D gene: .; V gene: TRBV29-1; clone size: few; J gene: TRBJ1-2
CDR3 DNA: TGTGCCAGCAGTTACCCCCAACAGGGCCCCAGCACAGATACGCAGTATTTT; CDR3 protein: CASSYPQQGPSTDTQYF; D gene: .; V gene: TRBV6-6; clone size: .; J gene: TRBJ2-3
CDR3 DNA: TGTGCCAGCAGCTTAGCTTTAGCGCGCGGGGAGCTGTTTTTT; CDR3 protein: CASSLALARGELFF; D gene: .; V gene: TRBV7-2; clone size: .; J gene: TRBJ2-2
CDR3 DNA: TGTGCCAGCAGCCCCAGCCCGGCGGGCGGGGAGCTGTTTTTT; CDR3 protein: CASSPSPAGGELFF; D gene: .; V gene: TRBV6-5; clone size: .; J gene: TRBJ2-2
CDR3 DNA: TGTGCCAGCTCATTTCGGACAGGCGGTAGGACTGAAGCTTTCTTT; CDR3 protein: CASSFRTGGRTEAFF; D gene: TRBD1; V gene: TRBV18; clone size: few; J gene: TRBJ1-1
CDR3 DNA: TGCAGCGTCCGGACAGGCACCCACTACGAGCAGTACTTC; CDR3 protein: CSVRTGTHYEQYF; D gene: TRBD1; V gene: TRBV29-1; clone size: many; J gene: TRBJ2-7
CDR3 DNA: TGTGCCAGCAGCTTAGATCGAGGGGGGGGTTATGGCTACACCTTC; CDR3 protein: CASSLDRGGGYGYTF; D gene: .; V gene: TRBV11-2; clone size: .; J gene: TRBJ1-2
CDR3 DNA: TGTGCCAGCAGCGTAGGTGGTGCTAGCGGGGGGGCCGCTGAGCAGTTCTTC; CDR3 protein: CASSVGGASGGAAEQFF; D gene: TRBD2; V gene: TRBV9; clone size: many; J gene: TRBJ2-1